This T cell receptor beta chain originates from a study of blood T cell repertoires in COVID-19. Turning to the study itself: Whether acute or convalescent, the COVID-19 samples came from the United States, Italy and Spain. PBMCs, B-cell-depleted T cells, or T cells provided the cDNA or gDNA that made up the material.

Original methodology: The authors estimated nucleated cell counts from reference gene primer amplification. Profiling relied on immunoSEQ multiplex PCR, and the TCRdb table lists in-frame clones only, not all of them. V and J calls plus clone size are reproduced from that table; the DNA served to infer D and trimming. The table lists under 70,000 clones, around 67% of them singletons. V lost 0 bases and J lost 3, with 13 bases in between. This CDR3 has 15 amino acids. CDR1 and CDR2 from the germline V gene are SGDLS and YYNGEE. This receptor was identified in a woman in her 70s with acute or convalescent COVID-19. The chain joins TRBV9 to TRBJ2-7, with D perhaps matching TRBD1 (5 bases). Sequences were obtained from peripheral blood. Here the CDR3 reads CASSVGGGRVYEQYF. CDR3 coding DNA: TGTGCCAGCAGCGTAGGAGGCGGCAGGGTCTACGAGCAGTACTTC.